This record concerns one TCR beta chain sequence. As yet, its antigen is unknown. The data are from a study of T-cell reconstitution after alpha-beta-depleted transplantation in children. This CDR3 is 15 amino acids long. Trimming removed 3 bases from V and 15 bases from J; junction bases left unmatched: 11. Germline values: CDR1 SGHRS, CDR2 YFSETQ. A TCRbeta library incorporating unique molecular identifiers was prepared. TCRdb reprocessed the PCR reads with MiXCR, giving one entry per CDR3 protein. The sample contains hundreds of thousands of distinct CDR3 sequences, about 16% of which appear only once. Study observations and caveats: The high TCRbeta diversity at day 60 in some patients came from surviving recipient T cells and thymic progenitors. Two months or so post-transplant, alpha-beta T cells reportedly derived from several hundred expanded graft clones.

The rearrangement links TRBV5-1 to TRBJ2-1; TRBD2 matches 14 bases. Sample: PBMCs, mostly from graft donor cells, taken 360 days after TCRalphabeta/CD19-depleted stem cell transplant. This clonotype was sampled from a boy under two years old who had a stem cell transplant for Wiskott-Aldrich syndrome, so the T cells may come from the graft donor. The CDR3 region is CASSSGGLAGVHMFF. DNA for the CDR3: TGCGCCAGCAGCTCGGGGGGACTAGCGGGGGTCCATATGTTCTTC.